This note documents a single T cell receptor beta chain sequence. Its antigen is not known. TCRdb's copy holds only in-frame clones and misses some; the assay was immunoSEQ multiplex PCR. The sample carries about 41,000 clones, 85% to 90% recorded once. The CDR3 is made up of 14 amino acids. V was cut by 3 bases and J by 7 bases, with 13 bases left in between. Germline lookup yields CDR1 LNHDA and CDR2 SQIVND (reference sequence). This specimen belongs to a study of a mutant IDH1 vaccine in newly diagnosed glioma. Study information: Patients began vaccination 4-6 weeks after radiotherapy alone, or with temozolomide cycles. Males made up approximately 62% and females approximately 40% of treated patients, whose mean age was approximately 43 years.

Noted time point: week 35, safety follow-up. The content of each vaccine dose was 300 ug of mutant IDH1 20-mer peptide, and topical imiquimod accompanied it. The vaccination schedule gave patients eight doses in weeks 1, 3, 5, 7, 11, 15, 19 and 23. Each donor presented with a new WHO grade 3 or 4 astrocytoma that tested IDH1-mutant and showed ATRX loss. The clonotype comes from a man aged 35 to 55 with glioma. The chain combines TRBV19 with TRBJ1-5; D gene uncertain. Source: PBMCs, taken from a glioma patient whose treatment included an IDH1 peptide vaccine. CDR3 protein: CASSIAGPEQPQHF. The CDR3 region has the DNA TGTGCCAGTAGTATTGCAGGACCGGAACAGCCCCAGCATTTT.